This entry lists 26 T cell receptor beta chains sequenced from one sample in a study of T cell responses to AZD1222 COVID-19 vaccine. The table came from immunoSEQ multiplex PCR; TCRdb's copy has only in-frame clones and leaves some out. This table holds 100,000 to 150,000 clones, 93% found once. Sample: peripheral blood, taken on day 0 of AZD1222 vaccination. These receptors were taken from an adult in good health.

V usage is TRBV21-1 and J usage is TRBJ1-4. TRBV21-1 is a recognized pseudogene. The CDR3 length is 14 residues. CDR3 DNA: TGTGCCAGCAGCAAGCGCCCCCCTTTTGAAAAACTGTTTTTT. This sequence encodes CASSKRPPFEKLFF.

This chain uses TRBV7-3 with TRBJ2-2, with 7 bases identical to TRBD1. CDR3 length: 15 amino acids. J gave up 5 bases and V 2 bases, and 5 bases lay outside the gene matches. CDR1 and CDR2 (germline): SGHTA, FQGTGA. CDR3 region: CASSLSSQGTGELFF. The DNA for the CDR3 is TGTGCCAGCAGCTTATCATCACAGGGGACCGGGGAGCTGTTTTTT.

This rearrangement joins TRBV5-8 to TRBJ1-4, with unresolved D. Germline assignment: CDR1 SGHTS and CDR2 YDEGEE. V lost 6 bases and J 8 bases, leaving 20 bases between the germline ends. The CDR3 runs to 15 residues. CDR3 loop: CASIYPERGGEKLFF. The DNA of the CDR3 is TGTGCCAGCATCTACCCCGAACGGGGTGGCGAAAAACTGTTTTTT. Using reference TRBV5-8 and TRBJ1-4 for the parts outside the CDR3, the full variable domain is EAGVTQSPTHLIKTRGQQATLRCSPISGHTSVYWYQQALGLGLQFLLWYDEGEERNRGNFPPRFSGRQFPNYSSELNVNALELEDSALYLCASIYPERGGEKLFFGSGTQLSVL.

J is TRBJ1-1 and V is TRBV7-3; D is undetermined. The germline gives CDR1 SGHTA, CDR2 FQGTGA. CDR3 size: 13 residues. Trimming took 4 bases from V and 3 from J, leaving 9 bases between them. The CDR3 sequence: CASSSRRDTEAFF. The CDR3 DNA sequence: TGTGCCAGCAGCTCTCGACGGGACACTGAAGCTTTCTTT.

A word on this clone: The same CDR3 also results from other DNA sequences found in this sample. V is TRBV4-2 and J is TRBJ1-4; D perhaps matches TRBD1 (6 bases). CDR1 LGHNA and CDR2 YNFKEQ come from the germline V gene. V was clipped by 3 bases and J by 2 bases, with 10 bases between them. This CDR3 spans 15 amino acids. CDR3 sequence reads: CASSQEGGTNEKLFF. The CDR3 coding sequence is TGTGCCAGCAGCCAGGAGGGGGGGACTAATGAAAAACTGTTTTTT.

This clone was seen a single time. The genes are TRBV24-1 and TRBJ1-5; D uncertain. V lost 3 bases, J lost 11 bases, and 10 bases lay in between. Germline loops: CDR1 KGHDR, CDR2 SFDVKD. This CDR3 has 12 amino acids. For the CDR3, the DNA is TGTGCCACCAGTGATGTGCTGGGGACCCAGCATTTT. This sequence encodes CATSDVLGTQHF.

The rearrangement links TRBV14 to TRBJ1-1, with D maybe TRBD1 (5 bases). Trimming left V 3 bases short and J 3 bases short, with 17 bases between. The CDR3 is 16 amino acids. CDR1 and CDR2 from the germline V gene are SGHDN and FVKESK. For the CDR3, the DNA is TGTGCCAGCAGCCAGAGGGGTGGAGCGCGCGACACTGAAGCTTTCTTT. It is translated as CASSQRGGARDTEAFF.

The chain couples TRBV19 to TRBJ2-5; TRBD2 is a possible D gene (5 bases). Trimming stripped 10 bases from V and 4 bases from J, with 10 bases between. This CDR3 region has 11 residues. Germline lookup yields CDR1 LNHDA and CDR2 SQIVND (reference sequence). The CDR3 DNA is TGTGCCACGGCCGGAGGAGAGACCCAGTACTTC. Translated: CATAGGETQYF. Full variable domain (missing parts from reference TRBV19 and TRBJ2-5): DGGITQSPKYLFRKEGQNVTLSCEQNLNHDAMYWYRQDPGQGLRLIYYSQIVNDFQKGDIAEGYSVSREKKESFPLTVTSAQKNPTAFYLCATAGGETQYFGPGTRLLVL.

The chain has TRBV19 and TRBJ1-2; D perhaps matches TRBD1 (6 bases). V lost 6 bases and J 4 bases, leaving 18 bases between the germline ends. The CDR3 is 15 residues long. From germline, CDR1 is LNHDA and CDR2 SQIVND (reference sequence). CDR3 nucleotides: TGTGCCAGTAGGCGGTTAGGGGGTCCCCCCTATGGCTACACCTTC. The encoded protein is CASRRLGGPPYGYTF.

Comments on this clone: Other DNA sequences from this sample encode an identical CDR3 as well. The rearrangement uses TRBV5-1 and TRBJ1-1; the D is unclear. V shed 1 base and J shed 2 bases, with 9 bases lying between them. The CDR3 is 14 amino acids. The germline V gene has CDR1 SGHRS and CDR2 YFSETQ. In DNA form, the CDR3 reads TGCGCCAGCAGCTTGAATTCAGGAAACACTGAAGCTTTCTTT. Translation: CASSLNSGNTEAFF.

The V and J genes are TRBV7-9 and TRBJ2-2; weak D call: TRBD2 (6 bases). Between the trimmed V and J ends, which lost 2 bases and 3 bases, there was a span of 13 bases. Per the germline V gene, CDR1 is SEHNR and CDR2 is FQNEAQ (reference sequence). The CDR3 totals 16 residues. As DNA, the CDR3 is TGTGCCAGCAGCTTAAACACGGGAGTGTACACCGGGGAGCTGTTTTTT. It yields the protein CASSLNTGVYTGELFF.

The chain carries TRBV18 and TRBJ2-6; the D call may be TRBD1 or TRBD2 (5 bases each). The germline CDR1 and CDR2 sequences are KGHSH and LQKENI. CDR3 length: 19 residues. The ends were cut back, 0 bases at V and 0 bases at J, with 15 bases in the middle. As DNA, the CDR3 is TGTGCCAGCTCACCACCCCGAGGGACGGCGAGCTCTGGGGCCAACGTCCTGACTTTC. It encodes CASSPPRGTASSGANVLTF.

V is TRBV27 and J is TRBJ2-7; a possible D gene is TRBD2 (5 bases). The CDR3 has 16 residues. CDR1 MNHEY and CDR2 SMNVEV come from the germline V gene (reference sequence). Trimming took 11 bases from V and 0 from J, leaving 23 bases between them. The DNA of the CDR3 is TGTGCCTTCCCCGGGAACCTAAATTCGAGCTCCTACGAGCAGTACTTC. Its protein is CAFPGNLNSSSYEQYF.

The chain couples TRBV5-4 to TRBJ2-1; 14 bases agree with TRBD2. Germline CDR1 and CDR2: SGHNT and YYREEE (reference sequence). J was trimmed by 0 bases and V by 4 bases; bases with no gene match: 9. This CDR3 is built from 19 residues. The CDR3 coding sequence is TGTGCCAGCAGCGCATATCCCGGGACTAGCGGGAGCTCCTACAATGAGCAGTTCTTC. Its protein product is CASSAYPGTSGSSYNEQFF.

J is TRBJ1-5 and V is TRBV6-2 or TRBV6-3, with no clear D. From germline, CDR1 is MNHEY and CDR2 SVGEGT. This CDR3 has 15 residues. Between the trimmed V and J ends, which lost 5 bases and 0 bases, there was a span of 11 bases. This chain's CDR3 is CASSRALNSNQPQHF. Written as DNA, the CDR3 is TGTGCCAGCAGTAGGGCCCTTAATAGCAATCAGCCCCAGCATTTT.

In its sample, this clone was seen once. V and J are TRBV14 and TRBJ1-2, with a possible D match to TRBD1 (6 bases). V lost 4 bases and J 4 bases, leaving 13 bases between the germline ends. CDR1 SGHDN and CDR2 FVKESK come from the germline V gene. There are 14 residues in the CDR3. CDR3 sequence (DNA): TGTGCCAGCAGCCCCACAGGGACGGGCTATGGCTACACCTTC. This encodes CASSPTGTGYGYTF.

The CDR3 region has the DNA TGTGCCTGGAGCCAAACGGTCGACTCTGGAAACACCATATATTTT. It is translated as CAWSQTVDSGNTIYF. V is TRBV30 and J is TRBJ1-3; D not certain. This CDR3 region has 15 residues. The ends were cut back, 3 bases at V and 0 bases at J, with 12 bases in the middle. The germline V gene encodes CDR1 GTSNPN and CDR2 SVGIG (reference sequence).

The chain couples TRBV29-1 to TRBJ2-7, with D perhaps TRBD2 (5 bases). Germline V gives CDR1 SQVTM, CDR2 ANQGSEA. V lost 3 bases and J lost 6, with 12 bases in between. The length of the CDR3 is 12 residues. CDR3 in amino acids: CSVEVGRGEQYF. The CDR3 bases are TGCAGCGTTGAGGTCGGACGGGGCGAGCAGTACTTC.

The rearrangement uses TRBV5-5 and TRBJ2-3; D is unresolved. Germline lookup yields CDR1 SGHKS and CDR2 YYEKEE (reference sequence). The germline V and J ends were trimmed by 4 bases and 2 bases, with 17 bases remaining between them. The CDR3 is made up of 16 amino acids. CDR3 DNA: TGTGCCAGCAGCCTATTTGGGGATGTCTACACAGATACGCAGTATTTT. Its protein is CASSLFGDVYTDTQYF.

The chain is built from TRBV6-1 and TRBJ1-5; TRBD1 matches at 9 bases. Per germline, CDR1 MNHNS and CDR2 SASEGT. V trimming: 4 bases; J trimming: 2 bases; junction bases outside the gene matches: 6. This CDR3 spans 16 amino acids. CDR3 region: CASSVVWTGGNQPQHF. CDR3 bases: TGTGCCAGCAGTGTTGTCTGGACAGGGGGCAATCAGCCCCAGCATTTT.

V is TRBV4-1 and J is TRBJ2-3, with TRBD1 matching 7 bases. V lost 4 bases and J lost 1; bases outside the gene matches: 14. The CDR3 spans 18 residues. Germline V gene data show CDR1 as MGHRA and CDR2 as YSYEKL. DNA of the CDR3: TGCGCCAGCAGCCCCACTTTGAGGGGGCCACATGGCACAGATACGCAGTATTTT. It is translated as CASSPTLRGPHGTDTQYF.

This clone was detected once. The V call is TRBV11-2, the J call TRBJ2-5; the match to TRBD2 covers 13 bases. Per germline, CDR1 SGHAT and CDR2 FQNNGV. Trimming at V came to 5 bases and at J to 5 bases, leaving 5 bases not matched to a gene. The CDR3 consists of 15 residues. This CDR3 reads CASSPGTSGVETQYF. The CDR3 region has the DNA TGTGCCAGCAGCCCCGGGACTAGCGGGGTGGAGACCCAGTACTTC.

This clone came up once. V usage is TRBV5-1 and J usage is TRBJ2-3; D uncertain. CDR3 length: 15 amino acids. Germline loops: CDR1 SGHRS, CDR2 YFSETQ. The V end lost 0 bases, the J end lost 2 bases, and 10 bases lay between the germline ends. The CDR3 region is CASSLAKMTTDTQYF. For the CDR3, the DNA is TGCGCCAGCAGCTTGGCCAAGATGACCACAGATACGCAGTATTTT.

The J gene is TRBJ2-2, the V gene TRBV9; D remains unclear. The germline V gene encodes CDR1 SGDLS and CDR2 YYNGEE. V lost 3 bases and J 7 bases, leaving 7 bases between the germline ends. This CDR3 contains 12 residues. CDR3 amino acids: CASSDAVGELFF. CDR3 sequence (DNA): TGTGCCAGCAGCGACGCGGTCGGGGAGCTGTTTTTT.

The V gene is TRBV18, the J gene TRBJ2-5; TRBD1 matches 9 bases. The germline V gene encodes CDR1 KGHSH and CDR2 LQKENI. V was pared by 2 bases and J by 3 bases, with 4 bases of the junction left unmatched. The CDR3 consists of 15 residues. CDR3 nucleotide sequence: TGTGCCAGCTCACCAGGGACAGGGAGCGAAGAGACCCAGTACTTC. It yields the protein CASSPGTGSEETQYF.

The chain uses TRBV5-1 and TRBJ1-3, with TRBD1 identical over 12 bases. The CDR3 spans 20 residues. CDR1 and CDR2 (germline): SGHRS, YFSETQ. With 4 bases clipped from V and 3 bases from J, the junction kept 17 bases outside the gene matches. The CDR3 reads CASSGGTGGPLEVFGNTIYF. The CDR3 DNA sequence: TGCGCCAGCAGCGGCGGGACAGGGGGCCCGCTGGAAGTCTTTGGAAACACCATATATTTT.